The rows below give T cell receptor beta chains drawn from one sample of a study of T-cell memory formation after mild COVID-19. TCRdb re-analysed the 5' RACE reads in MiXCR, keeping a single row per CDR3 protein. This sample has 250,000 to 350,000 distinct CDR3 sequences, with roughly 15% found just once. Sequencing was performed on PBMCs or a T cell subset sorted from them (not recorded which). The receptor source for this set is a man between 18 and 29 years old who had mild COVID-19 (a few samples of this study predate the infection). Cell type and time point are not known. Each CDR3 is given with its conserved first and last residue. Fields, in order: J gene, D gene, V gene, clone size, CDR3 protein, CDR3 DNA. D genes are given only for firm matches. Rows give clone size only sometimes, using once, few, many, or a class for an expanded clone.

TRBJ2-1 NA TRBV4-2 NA CASRRGASASYNEQFF TGTGCCAGCAGGCGAGGGGCCAGCGCCTCCTACAATGAGCAGTTCTTC
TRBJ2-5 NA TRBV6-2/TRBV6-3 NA CASSYLTSTGETQYF TGTGCCAGCAGTTACCTGACTAGTACGGGAGAGACCCAGTACTTC
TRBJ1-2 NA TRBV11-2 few CASSYVPGQSYGYTF TGTGCCAGCAGCTACGTCCCGGGACAATCCTATGGCTACACCTTC
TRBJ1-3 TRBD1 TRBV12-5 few CASGNQGAYGNTIYF TGTGCTAGTGGTAATCAGGGGGCATACGGAAACACCATATATTTT
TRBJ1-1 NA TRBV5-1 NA CASRVPLAGTNTEAFF TGCGCCAGCAGAGTCCCCCTAGCAGGCACGAACACTGAAGCTTTCTTT
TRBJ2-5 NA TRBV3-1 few CASSQGTQETQYF TGTGCCAGCAGCCAGGGAACCCAAGAGACCCAGTACTTC
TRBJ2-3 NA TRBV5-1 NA CASSLVASSADTQYF TGCGCCAGCAGCTTGGTGGCCAGCTCGGCAGATACGCAGTATTTT
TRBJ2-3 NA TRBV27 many CASSLQLGFTDTQYF TGTGCCAGCAGCCTCCAGTTGGGTTTCACAGATACGCAGTATTTT
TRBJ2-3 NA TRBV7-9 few CASSLESDTQYF TGTGCCAGCAGCTTAGAATCAGATACGCAGTATTTT
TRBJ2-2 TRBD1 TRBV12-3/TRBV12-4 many CASSPRDSTGELFF TGTGCCAGCAGTCCCCGGGACAGCACCGGGGAGCTGTTTTTT